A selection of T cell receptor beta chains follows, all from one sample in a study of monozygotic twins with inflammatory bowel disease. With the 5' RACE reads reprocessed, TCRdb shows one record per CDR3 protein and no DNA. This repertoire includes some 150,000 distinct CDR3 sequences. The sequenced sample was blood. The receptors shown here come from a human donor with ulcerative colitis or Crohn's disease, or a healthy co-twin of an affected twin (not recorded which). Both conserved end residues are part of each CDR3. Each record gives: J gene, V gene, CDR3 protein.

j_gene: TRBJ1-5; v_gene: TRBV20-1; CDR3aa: CSARTGTNQPQHF
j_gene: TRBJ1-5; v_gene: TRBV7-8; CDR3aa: CASSLVQSNQPQHF
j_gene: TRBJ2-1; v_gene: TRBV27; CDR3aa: CASRVAVTRYNEQFF
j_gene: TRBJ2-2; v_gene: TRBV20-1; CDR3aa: CSARGDPNTGELFF
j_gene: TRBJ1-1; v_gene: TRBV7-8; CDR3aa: CASSLAGQLGLPFF
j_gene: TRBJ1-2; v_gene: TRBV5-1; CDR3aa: CASSLDGRGNYGYTF
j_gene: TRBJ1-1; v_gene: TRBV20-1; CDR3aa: CSARDRQNEAFF
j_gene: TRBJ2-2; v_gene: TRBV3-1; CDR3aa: CASSQGNGFGNTGELFF
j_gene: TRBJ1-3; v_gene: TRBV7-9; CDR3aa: CASSLALGGNTIYF
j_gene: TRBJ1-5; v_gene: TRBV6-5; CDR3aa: CASSQLREHHSNQPQHF
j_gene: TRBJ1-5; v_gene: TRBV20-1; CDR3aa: CSARAQWGQPQHF
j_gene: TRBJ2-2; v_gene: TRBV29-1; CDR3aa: CSVDLRLVGGELFF
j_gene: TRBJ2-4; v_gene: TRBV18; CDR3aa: CASSPPGTFNMQYF
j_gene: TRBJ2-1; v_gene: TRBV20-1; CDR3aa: CSAITGTSGRYNEQFF
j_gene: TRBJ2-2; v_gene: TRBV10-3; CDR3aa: CAISLQGTGELFF
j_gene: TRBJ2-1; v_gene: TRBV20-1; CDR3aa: CSAPLGLAGDEQFF
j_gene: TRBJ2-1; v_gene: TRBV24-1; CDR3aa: CATSDRLAGGAEQFF
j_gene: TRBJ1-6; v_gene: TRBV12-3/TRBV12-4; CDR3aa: CASSFAGLGSPLHF
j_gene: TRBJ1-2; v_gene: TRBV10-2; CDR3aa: CASSLYPQDSSYGYTF
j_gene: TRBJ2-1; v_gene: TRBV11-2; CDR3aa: CASSQTSGGGNEQFF
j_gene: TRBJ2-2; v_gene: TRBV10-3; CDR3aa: CAISEVDTGGANTGELFF
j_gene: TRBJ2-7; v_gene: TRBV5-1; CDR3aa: CASSSGGRASRGLHEQYF
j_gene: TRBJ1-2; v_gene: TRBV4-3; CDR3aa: CASSPTGGAGFGYTF